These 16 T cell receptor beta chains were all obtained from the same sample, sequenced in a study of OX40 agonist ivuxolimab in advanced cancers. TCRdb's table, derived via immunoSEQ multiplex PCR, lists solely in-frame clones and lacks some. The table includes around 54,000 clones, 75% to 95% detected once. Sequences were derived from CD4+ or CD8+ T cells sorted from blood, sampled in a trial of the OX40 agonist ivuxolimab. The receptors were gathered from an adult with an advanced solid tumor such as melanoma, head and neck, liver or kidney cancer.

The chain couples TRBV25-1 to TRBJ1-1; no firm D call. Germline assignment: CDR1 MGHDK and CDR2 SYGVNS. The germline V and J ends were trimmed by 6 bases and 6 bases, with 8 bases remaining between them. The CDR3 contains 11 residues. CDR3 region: CASSSLAEAFF. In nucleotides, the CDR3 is TGTGCCAGCAGCTCACTGGCTGAAGCTTTCTTT.

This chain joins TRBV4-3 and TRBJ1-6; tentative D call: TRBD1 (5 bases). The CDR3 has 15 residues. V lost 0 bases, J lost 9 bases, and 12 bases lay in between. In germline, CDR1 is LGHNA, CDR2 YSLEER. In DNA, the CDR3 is TGCGCCAGCAGCCAAGATTGGGGGGACCCTTCACCCCTCCACTTT. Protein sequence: CASSQDWGDPSPLHF.

This chain's CDR3 is CASSVRGKNIQYF. The CDR3 bases are TGTGCCAGCAGCGTTAGGGGCAAAAACATTCAGTACTTC. This chain links TRBV7-8 with TRBJ2-4; possible D gene TRBD1, 5 bases. Germline lookup yields CDR1 SGHVS and CDR2 FQNEAQ. The CDR3 runs to 13 residues. The V end was cut by 5 bases, the J end by 3 bases, with 8 bases between.

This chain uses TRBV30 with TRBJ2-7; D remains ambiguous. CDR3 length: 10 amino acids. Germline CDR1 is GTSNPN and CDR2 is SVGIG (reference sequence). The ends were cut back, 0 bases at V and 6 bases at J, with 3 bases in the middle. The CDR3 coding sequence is TGTGCCTGGAGTGTGGTCGAGCAGTACTTC. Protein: CAWSVVEQYF.

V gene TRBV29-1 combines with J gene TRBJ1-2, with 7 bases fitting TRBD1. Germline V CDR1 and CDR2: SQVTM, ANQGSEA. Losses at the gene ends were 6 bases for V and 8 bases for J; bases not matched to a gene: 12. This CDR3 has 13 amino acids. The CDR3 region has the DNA TGCAGCGTCCTTCCGACAGGGCTGGTCGGCTACACCTTC. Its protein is CSVLPTGLVGYTF.

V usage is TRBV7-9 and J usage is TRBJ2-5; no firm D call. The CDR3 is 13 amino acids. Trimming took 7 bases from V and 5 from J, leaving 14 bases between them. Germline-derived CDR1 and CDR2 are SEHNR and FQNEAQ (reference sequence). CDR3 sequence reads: CASTTRRDETQYF. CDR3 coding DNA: TGTGCCAGCACCACACGGAGAGACGAGACCCAGTACTTC.

CDR3 nucleotide sequence: TGCGCCAGCAGCCCTGGACAGGGGCACTATGGCTACACCTTC. It encodes CASSPGQGHYGYTF. The chain joins TRBV4-3 to TRBJ1-2, with 9 bases lining up with TRBD1. Germline CDR1 and CDR2: LGHNA and YSLEER. The trim removed 4 bases at V and 3 bases at J, leaving 3 bases unmatched. CDR3 length equals 14 residues.

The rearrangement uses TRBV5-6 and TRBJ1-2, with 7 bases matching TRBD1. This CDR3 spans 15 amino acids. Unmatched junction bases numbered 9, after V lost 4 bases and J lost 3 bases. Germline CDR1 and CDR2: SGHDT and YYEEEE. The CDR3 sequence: CASSLLTQGDYGYTF. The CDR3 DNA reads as TGTGCCAGCAGCCTATTAACCCAGGGGGACTATGGCTACACCTTC.

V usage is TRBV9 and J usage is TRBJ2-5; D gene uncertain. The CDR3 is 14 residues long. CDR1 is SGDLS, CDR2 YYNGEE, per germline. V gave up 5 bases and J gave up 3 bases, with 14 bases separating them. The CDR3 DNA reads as TGTGCCAGCAGTTACGGACCCTTAGAAGAGACCCAGTACTTC. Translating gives CASSYGPLEETQYF.

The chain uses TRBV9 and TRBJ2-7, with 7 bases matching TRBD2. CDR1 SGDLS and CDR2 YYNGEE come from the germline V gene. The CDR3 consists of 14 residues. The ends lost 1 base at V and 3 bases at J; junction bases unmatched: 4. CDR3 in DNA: TGTGCCAGCAGCGTATTTGGGGGGGACTACGAGCAGTACTTC. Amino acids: CASSVFGGDYEQYF.

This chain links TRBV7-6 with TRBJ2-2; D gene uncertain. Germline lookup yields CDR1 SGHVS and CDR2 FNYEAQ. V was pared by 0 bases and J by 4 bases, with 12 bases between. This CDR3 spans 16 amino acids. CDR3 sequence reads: CASSLAGLTPTGELFF. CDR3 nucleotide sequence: TGTGCCAGCAGCTTAGCGGGCCTAACCCCCACCGGGGAGCTGTTTTTT. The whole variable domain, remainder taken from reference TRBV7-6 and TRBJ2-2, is GAGVSQSPRYKVTKRGQDVALRCDPISGHVSLYWYRQALGQGPEFLTYFNYEAQQDKSGLPNDRFSAERPEGSISTLTIQRTEQRDSAMYRCASSLAGLTPTGELFFGEGSRLTVL.

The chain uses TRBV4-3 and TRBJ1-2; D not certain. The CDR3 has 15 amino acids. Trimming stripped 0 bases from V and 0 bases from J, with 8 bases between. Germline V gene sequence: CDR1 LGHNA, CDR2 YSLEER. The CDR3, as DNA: TGCGCCAGCAGCCAAGAGTGGGGTACTAACTATGGCTACACCTTC. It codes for CASSQEWGTNYGYTF.

This chain's CDR3 is CASVRGGTEAFF. The CDR3 region has the DNA TGTGCCAGCGTCAGGGGAGGCACTGAAGCTTTCTTT. This chain links TRBV5-6 with TRBJ1-1; D may be TRBD1 (6 bases). Trimming removed 7 bases from V and 4 bases from J, with 11 bases in between. CDR3 length: 12 amino acids. The germline V gene encodes CDR1 SGHDT and CDR2 YYEEEE. The whole variable domain, remainder taken from reference TRBV5-6 and TRBJ1-1, is DAGVTQSPTHLIKTRGQQVTLRCSPKSGHDTVSWYQQALGQGPQFIFQYYEEEERQRGNFPDRFSGHQFPNYSSELNVNALLLGDSALYLCASVRGGTEAFFGQGTRLTVV.

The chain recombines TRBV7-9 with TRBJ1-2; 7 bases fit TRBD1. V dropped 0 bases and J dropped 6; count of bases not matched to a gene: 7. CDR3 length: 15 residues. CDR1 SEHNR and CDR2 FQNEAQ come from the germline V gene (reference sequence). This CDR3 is CASSLAGQPPDGYTF. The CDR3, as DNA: TGTGCCAGCAGCTTAGCGGGACAGCCCCCTGATGGCTACACCTTC.

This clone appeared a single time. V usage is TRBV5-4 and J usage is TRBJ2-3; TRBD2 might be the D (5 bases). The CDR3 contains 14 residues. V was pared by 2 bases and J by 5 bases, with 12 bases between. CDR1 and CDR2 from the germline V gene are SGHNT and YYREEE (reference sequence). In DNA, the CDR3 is TGTGCCAGCAGCTTAACAGCGGCACAAGATACGCAGTATTTT. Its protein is CASSLTAAQDTQYF.

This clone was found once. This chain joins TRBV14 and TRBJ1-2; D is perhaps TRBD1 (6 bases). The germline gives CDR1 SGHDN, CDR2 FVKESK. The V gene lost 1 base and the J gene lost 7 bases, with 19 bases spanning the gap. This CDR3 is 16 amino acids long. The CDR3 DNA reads TGTGCCAGCAGCCAAGTATTCGGACAGAGCGTTCGTGGCTACACCTTC. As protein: CASSQVFGQSVRGYTF.